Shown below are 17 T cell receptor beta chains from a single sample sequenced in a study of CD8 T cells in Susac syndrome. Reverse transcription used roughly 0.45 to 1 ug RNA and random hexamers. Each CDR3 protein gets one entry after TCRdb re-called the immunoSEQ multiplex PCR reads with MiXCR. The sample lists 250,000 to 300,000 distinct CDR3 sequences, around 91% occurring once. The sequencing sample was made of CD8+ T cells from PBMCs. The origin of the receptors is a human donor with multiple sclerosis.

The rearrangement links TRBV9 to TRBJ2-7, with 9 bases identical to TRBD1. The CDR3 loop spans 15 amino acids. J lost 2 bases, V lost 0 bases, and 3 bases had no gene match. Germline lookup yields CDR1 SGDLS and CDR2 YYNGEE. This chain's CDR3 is CASSVGGQGTYEQYF. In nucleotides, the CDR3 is TGTGCCAGCAGCGTAGGGGGACAGGGTACCTACGAGCAGTACTTC. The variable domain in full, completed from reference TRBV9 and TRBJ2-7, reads DSGVTQTPKHLITATGQRVTLRCSPRSGDLSVYWYQQSLDQGLQFLIQYYNGEERAKGNILERFSAQQFPDLHSELNLSSLELGDSALYFCASSVGGQGTYEQYFGPGTRLTVT.

The CDR3 sequence is CASRPDRGSFYGYTF. The CDR3 coding sequence is TGTGCCAGCAGACCCGACAGGGGCAGTTTCTATGGCTACACCTTC. The rearrangement joins TRBV6-5 to TRBJ1-2, with 8 bases fitting TRBD1. The CDR3 has 15 amino acids. The trim removed 6 bases at V and 4 bases at J, leaving 10 bases unmatched. Germline CDR1 and CDR2: MNHEY and SVGAGI.

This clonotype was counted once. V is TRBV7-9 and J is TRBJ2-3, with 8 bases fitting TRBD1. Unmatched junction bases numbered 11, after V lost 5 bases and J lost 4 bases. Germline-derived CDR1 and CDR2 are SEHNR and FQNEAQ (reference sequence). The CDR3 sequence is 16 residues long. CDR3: CASSDRQGNHPDTQYF. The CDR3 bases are TGTGCCAGCAGCGATCGACAGGGGAACCACCCAGATACGCAGTATTTT.

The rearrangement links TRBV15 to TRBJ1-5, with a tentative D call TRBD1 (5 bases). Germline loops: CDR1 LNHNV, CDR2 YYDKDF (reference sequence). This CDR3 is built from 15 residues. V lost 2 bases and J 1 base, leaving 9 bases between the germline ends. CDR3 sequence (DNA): TGTGCCACCAGCAGAAATGGGGCCAGCAATCAGCCCCAGCATTTT. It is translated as CATSRNGASNQPQHF. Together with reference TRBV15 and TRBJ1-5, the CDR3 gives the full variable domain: DAMVIQNPRYQVTQFGKPVTLSCSQTLNHNVMYWYQQKSSQAPKLLFHYYDKDFNNEADTPDNFQSRRPNTSFCFLDIRSPGLGDTAMYLCATSRNGASNQPQHFGDGTRLSIL.

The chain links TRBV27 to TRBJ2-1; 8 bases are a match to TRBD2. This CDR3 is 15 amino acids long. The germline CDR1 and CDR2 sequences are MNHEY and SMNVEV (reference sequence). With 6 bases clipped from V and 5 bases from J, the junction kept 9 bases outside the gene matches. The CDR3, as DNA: TGTGCCAGCAGCCCAACTGTAGCGGGAAACAATGAGCAGTTCTTC. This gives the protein CASSPTVAGNNEQFF.

As DNA, the CDR3 is TGTGCCAGCAGCCCTGGACCAGGGACAGGCATTAATGAAAAACTGTTTTTT. Translation: CASSPGPGTGINEKLFF. The chain couples TRBV7-6 to TRBJ1-4; 8 nucleotides align to TRBD1. Germline V gene sequence: CDR1 SGHVS, CDR2 FNYEAQ. Trimming took 5 bases from V and 4 from J; bases not matched to a gene: 12. The CDR3 is 17 amino acids.

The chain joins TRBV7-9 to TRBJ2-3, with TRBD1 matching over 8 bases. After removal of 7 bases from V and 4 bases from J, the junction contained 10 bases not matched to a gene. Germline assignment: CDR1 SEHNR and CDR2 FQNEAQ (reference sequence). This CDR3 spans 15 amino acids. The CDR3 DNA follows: TGTGCCAGCACCCATCAACAGGGGGGATCAGATACGCAGTATTTT. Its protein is CASTHQQGGSDTQYF.

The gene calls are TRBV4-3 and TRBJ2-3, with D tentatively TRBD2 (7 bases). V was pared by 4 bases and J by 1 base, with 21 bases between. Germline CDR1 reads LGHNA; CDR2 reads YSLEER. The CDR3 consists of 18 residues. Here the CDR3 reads CASSPLLLRGAGTDTQYF. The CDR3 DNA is TGCGCCAGCAGCCCACTCCTTCTCCGGGGGGCGGGCACAGATACGCAGTATTTT.

In nucleotides, the CDR3 is TGTGCCAGCAGCTTACAAGGGACAGAAATTTGGTATGGCTACACCTTC. Protein product: CASSLQGTEIWYGYTF. This chain connects TRBV7-9 to TRBJ1-2; TRBD1 agrees at 7 bases. The CDR3 is made up of 16 amino acids. The V segment lost 2 bases and the J segment 5 bases; nucleotides outside the gene matches: 11. In germline, CDR1 is SEHNR, CDR2 FQNEAQ (reference sequence).

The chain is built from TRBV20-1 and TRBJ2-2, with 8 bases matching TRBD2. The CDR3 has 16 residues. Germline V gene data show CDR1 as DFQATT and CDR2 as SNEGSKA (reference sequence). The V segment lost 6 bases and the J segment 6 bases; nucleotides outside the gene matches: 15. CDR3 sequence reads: CSAKPTSAGPPGELFF. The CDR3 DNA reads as TGCAGTGCCAAACCGACTAGCGCGGGCCCCCCCGGGGAGCTGTTTTTT.

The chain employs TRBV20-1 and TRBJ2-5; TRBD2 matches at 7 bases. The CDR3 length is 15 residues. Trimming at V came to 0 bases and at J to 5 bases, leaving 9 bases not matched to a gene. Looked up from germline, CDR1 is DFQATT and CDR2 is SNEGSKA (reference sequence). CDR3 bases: TGCAGTGCTAGAGATAAGGAAGCTAGCGGCGAGACCCAGTACTTC. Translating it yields CSARDKEASGETQYF.

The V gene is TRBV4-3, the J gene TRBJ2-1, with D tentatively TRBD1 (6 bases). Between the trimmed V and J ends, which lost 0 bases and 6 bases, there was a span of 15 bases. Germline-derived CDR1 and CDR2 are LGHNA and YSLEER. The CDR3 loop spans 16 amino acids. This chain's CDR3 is CASSQDPHRVSNEQFF. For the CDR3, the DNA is TGCGCCAGCAGCCAAGATCCGCACAGGGTGAGCAATGAGCAGTTCTTC.

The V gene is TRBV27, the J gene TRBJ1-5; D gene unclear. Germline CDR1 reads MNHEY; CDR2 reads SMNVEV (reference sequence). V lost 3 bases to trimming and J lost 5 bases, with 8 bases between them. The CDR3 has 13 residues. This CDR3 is CASSFSSDQPQHF. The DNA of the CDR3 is TGTGCCAGCAGTTTCTCGAGTGATCAGCCCCAGCATTTT.

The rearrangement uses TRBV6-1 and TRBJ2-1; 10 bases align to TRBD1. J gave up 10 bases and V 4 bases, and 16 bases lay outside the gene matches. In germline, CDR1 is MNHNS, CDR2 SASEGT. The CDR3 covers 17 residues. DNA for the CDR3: TGTGCCAGCAGTGGTCGACAGGGGGCCTTTTCGCGCTGGGAGCAGTTCTTC. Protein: CASSGRQGAFSRWEQFF.

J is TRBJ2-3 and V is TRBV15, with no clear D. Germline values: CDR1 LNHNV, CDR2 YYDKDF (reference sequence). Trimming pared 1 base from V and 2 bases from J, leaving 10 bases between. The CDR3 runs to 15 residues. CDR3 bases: TGTGCCACCAGCAGAGGGGCCTCTAACACAGATACGCAGTATTTT. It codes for CATSRGASNTDTQYF.

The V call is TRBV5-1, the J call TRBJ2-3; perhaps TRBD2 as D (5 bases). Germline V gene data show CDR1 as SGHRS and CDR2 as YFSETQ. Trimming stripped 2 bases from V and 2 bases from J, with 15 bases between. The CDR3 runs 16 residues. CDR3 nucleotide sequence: TGCGCCAGCAGCTTTCCACGGGGTGGGATCACAGATACGCAGTATTTT. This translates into CASSFPRGGITDTQYF.

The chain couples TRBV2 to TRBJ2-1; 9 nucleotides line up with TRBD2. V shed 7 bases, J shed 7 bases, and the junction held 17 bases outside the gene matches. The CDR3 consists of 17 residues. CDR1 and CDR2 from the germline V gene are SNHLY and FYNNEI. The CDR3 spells CASMGAGGLALGNEQFF. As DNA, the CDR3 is TGTGCCAGCATGGGGGCCGGCGGACTAGCGTTGGGGAATGAGCAGTTCTTC.